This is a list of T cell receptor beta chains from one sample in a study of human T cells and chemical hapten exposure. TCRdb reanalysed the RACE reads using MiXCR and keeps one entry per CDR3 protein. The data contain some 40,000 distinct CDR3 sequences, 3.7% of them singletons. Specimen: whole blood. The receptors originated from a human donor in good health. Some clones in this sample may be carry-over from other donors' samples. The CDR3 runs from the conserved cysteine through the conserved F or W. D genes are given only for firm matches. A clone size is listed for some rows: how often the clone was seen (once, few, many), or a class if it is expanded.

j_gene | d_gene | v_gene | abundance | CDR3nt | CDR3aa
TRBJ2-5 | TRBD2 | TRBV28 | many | TGTGCCAGCAGTTTAGGCCGTGGGACTAGCGGCCAAGAGACCCAGTACTTC | CASSLGRGTSGQETQYF
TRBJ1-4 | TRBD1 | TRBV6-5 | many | TGTGCCAGCGGACGGGACAGCCCTAATGAAAAACTGTTTTTT | CASGRDSPNEKLFF
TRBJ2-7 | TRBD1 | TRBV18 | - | TGTGCCAGCTCACCAGTCCGGGACAGTTCCTACGAGCAGTACTTC | CASSPVRDSSYEQYF
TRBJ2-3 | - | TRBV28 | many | TGTGCCAGCAGTTTGAGGGTCACAGATACGCAGTATTTT | CASSLRVTDTQYF
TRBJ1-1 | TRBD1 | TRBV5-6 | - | TGTGCCAGCAGCCTGGACAGGGGGAATTTGAGGACTGAAGCTTTCTTT | CASSLDRGNLRTEAFF
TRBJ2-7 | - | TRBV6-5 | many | TGTGCCAGCAGTTCCGGGGGCTACGAGCAGTACTTC | CASSSGGYEQYF
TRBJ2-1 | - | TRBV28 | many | TGTGCCAGCAGTTTAAGAAAGGGGCCCTCCTACAATGAGCAGTTCTTC | CASSLRKGPSYNEQFF
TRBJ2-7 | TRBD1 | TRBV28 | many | TGTGCCAGCAGCCCGGGACAGGGCATACACGAGCAGTACTTC | CASSPGQGIHEQYF
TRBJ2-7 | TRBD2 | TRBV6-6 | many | TGTGCCAGCAGTTACGGGGGGGGCGAGCAGTACTTC | CASSYGGGEQYF
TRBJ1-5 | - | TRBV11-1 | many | TGTGCCAGCAGCTTACCCACAGGGTCCGGGGATAGCAATCAGCCCCAGCATTTT | CASSLPTGSGDSNQPQHF
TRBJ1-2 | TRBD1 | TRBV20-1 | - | TGCAGTGCTAGTAGACGGTCGTCACGGGACAGGGGAGTTAGTAACTATGGCTACACCTTC | CSASRRSSRDRGVSNYGYTF
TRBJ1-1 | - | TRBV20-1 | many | TGCAGTGCAAGTATCCCCGTTATGAACACTGAAGCTTTCTTT | CSASIPVMNTEAFF
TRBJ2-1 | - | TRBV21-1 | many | TGTGCCAGCAGCAAAGGGGAGTACGGTGAGCAGTTCTTC | CASSKGEYGEQFF
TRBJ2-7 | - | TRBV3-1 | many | TGTGCCAGCAGCCAAGAACAGTGGGAGCAGTACTTC | CASSQEQWEQYF
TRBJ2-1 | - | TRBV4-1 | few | TGCGCCAGCAGCCTGGGGAAAGTTTTGAACAGGGTTGACAATGAGCAGTTCTTC | CASSLGKVLNRVDNEQFF
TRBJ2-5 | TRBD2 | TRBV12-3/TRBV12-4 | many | TGTGCCAGCAGCATCGGGACTAGCGGGAGTGAGACCCAGTACTTC | CASSIGTSGSETQYF
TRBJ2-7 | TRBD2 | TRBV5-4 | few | TGTGCCAGCAGCTTCGGCGGGAGCGGGTACGAGCAGTACTTC | CASSFGGSGYEQYF
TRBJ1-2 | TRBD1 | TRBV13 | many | TGTGCCAGCAGCACCGACAGGGGGCGAGGCGGCTACACCTTC | CASSTDRGRGGYTF
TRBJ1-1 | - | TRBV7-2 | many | TGTGCCAGCAGCCCGCCGACAGTCCCAGCTTTCTTT | CASSPPTVPAFF
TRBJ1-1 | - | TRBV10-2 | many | TGCGCCAGCAGGACCCAATCAGGAGAGAAAACTGAAGCTTTCTTT | CASRTQSGEKTEAFF
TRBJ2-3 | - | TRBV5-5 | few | TGTGCCAGCAGCTTGTCTGGGACAACTAGCACAGATACGCAGTATTTT | CASSLSGTTSTDTQYF
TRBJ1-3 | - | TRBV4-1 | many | TGCGCCAGCAGCCGAGAAGGGGTCGGGGGTACTGGAAACACCATATATTTT | CASSREGVGGTGNTIYF
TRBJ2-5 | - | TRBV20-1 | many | TGCAGTGCTACCTACCGGGGGACCCAGTACTTC | CSATYRGTQYF
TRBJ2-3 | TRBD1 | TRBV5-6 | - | TGTGCCAGCAGAAAGACAGGGAGCACAGATACGCAGTATTTT | CASRKTGSTDTQYF
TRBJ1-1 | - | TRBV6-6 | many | TGTGCCAGCAGTTACTCAACCGGGCGGGTAACAGCTTTCTTT | CASSYSTGRVTAFF
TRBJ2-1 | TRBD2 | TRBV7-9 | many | TGTGCCAGCAGCTTAGGTGGTAGCGGGAGGCCTCTACTGAATGAGCAGTTCTTC | CASSLGGSGRPLLNEQFF
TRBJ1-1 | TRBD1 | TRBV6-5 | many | TGTGCCAGCAGTTCGACAGGGATGAACACTGAAGCTTTCTTT | CASSSTGMNTEAFF
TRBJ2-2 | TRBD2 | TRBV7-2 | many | TGTGCCAGCAGCTTACCTAGCGGGAGAAACACCGGGGAGCTGTTTTTT | CASSLPSGRNTGELFF
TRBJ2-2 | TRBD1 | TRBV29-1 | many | TGCAGCGTCGTTGACAGGGGAAGCACCGGGGAGCTGTTTTTT | CSVVDRGSTGELFF
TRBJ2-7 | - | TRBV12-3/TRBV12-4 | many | TGTGCCAGCAGTTTCACCCCGGGCCACGAGCAGTACTTC | CASSFTPGHEQYF
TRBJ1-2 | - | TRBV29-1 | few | TGCAGCGTTGAAGAGGGACGGAACTATGGCTACACCTTC | CSVEEGRNYGYTF
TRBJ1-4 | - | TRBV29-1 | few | TGCAGCGTTGCTGGTAATGAAAAACTGTTTTTT | CSVAGNEKLFF